These 20 T cell receptor beta chains originate from one sample sequenced in a study of a mutant IDH1 vaccine in newly diagnosed glioma. The table came from immunoSEQ multiplex PCR; TCRdb's copy has only in-frame clones and leaves some out. The sample holds 35,000 to 50,000 clones, about 83% seen once. These receptors' targets are unknown. Time point meaning: week 35, safety follow-up. Topical imiquimod was applied with each vaccine dose, which held 300 ug of mutant IDH1 20-mer peptide. The input for sequencing was PBMCs, taken from a glioma patient whose treatment included an IDH1 peptide vaccine. The origin of the receptors is a woman in her fifties or sixties with glioma.

This rearrangement joins TRBV5-1 to TRBJ2-3, with 8 bases identical to TRBD1. CDR1 is SGHRS and CDR2 is YFSETQ in the germline V gene. J was trimmed by 3 bases and V by 4 bases; bases with no gene match: 7. The CDR3 is 15 amino acids. Here the CDR3 DNA reads TGCGCCAGCAGCACCGGACAGGGTTGGACAGATACGCAGTATTTT. Protein: CASSTGQGWTDTQYF.

This chain links TRBV19 with TRBJ1-2, with 9 nucleotides matching TRBD1. There are 15 residues in the CDR3. After removal of 3 bases from V and 4 bases from J, the junction contained 6 bases not matched to a gene. CDR1 is LNHDA and CDR2 is SQIVND in the germline V gene (reference sequence). The CDR3 here is CASSMDTGGIYGYTF. The DNA of the CDR3 is TGTGCCAGTAGTATGGACACAGGGGGCATCTATGGCTACACCTTC.

The chain links TRBV4-3 to TRBJ1-2; D may be TRBD1 (5 bases). The CDR3 is made up of 14 amino acids. Trimming cost V 0 bases and J 8 bases, with 13 bases left between them. Germline V gene lookup returns CDR1 LGHNA and CDR2 YSLEER. In nucleotides, the CDR3 is TGCGCCAGCAGCCAAGACCAGGGTTTTCGGGGCTACACCTTC. Its protein product is CASSQDQGFRGYTF.

The chain employs TRBV7-8 and TRBJ1-3; D uncertain. Between the trimmed V and J ends, which lost 5 bases and 0 bases, there was a span of 11 bases. The germline CDR1 and CDR2 sequences are SGHVS and FQNEAQ. The CDR3 spans 15 residues. The CDR3 loop reads CASSLDTYSGNTIYF. In nucleotides, the CDR3 is TGTGCCAGCAGCCTTGACACCTACTCTGGAAACACCATATATTTT. The whole variable domain, filled in from reference TRBV7-8 and TRBJ1-3, reads GAGVSQSPRYKVAKRGQDVALRCDPISGHVSLFWYQQALGQGPEFLTYFQNEAQLDKSGLPSDRFFAERPEGSVSTLKIQRTQQEDSAVYLCASSLDTYSGNTIYFGEGSWLTVV.

This sequence joins TRBV7-2 and TRBJ2-7; the match to TRBD1 covers 10 bases. Germline V CDR1 and CDR2: SGHTA, FQGNSA. The V and J ends lost 2 bases and 6 bases, in that order; junction bases with no gene match: 4. This CDR3 spans 14 amino acids. The CDR3 region is CASSLTGTGAEQYF. In DNA, the CDR3 is TGTGCCAGCAGCTTAACCGGGACAGGGGCCGAGCAGTACTTC.

The chain uses TRBV9 and TRBJ2-7, with 13 nucleotides matching TRBD2. CDR1 SGDLS and CDR2 YYNGEE come from the germline V gene. The CDR3 is made up of 14 amino acids. V lost 6 bases and J lost 5; bases outside the gene matches: 5. The CDR3, as DNA: TGTGCCAGCACACTAGCGGGGGGGCCGAACGAGCAGTACTTC. It codes for CASTLAGGPNEQYF.

The chain is built from TRBV27 and TRBJ1-2; D gene ambiguous. V was pared by 5 bases and J by 6 bases, with 10 bases between. This CDR3 has 12 residues. Germline values: CDR1 MNHEY, CDR2 SMNVEV (reference sequence). Written as DNA, the CDR3 is TGTGCCAGCAGTCTCTCAGGACATGGCTACACCTTC. This gives the protein CASSLSGHGYTF.

This chain uses TRBV5-1 with TRBJ2-4, with D tentatively TRBD1 (6 bases). The CDR3 is 13 amino acids. V was shortened by 4 bases and J by 13 bases, with 18 bases between the two germline ends. Germline CDR1 reads SGHRS; CDR2 reads YFSETQ. The CDR3 spells CASSGTGQSLQYF. Here the CDR3 DNA reads TGCGCCAGCAGCGGAACGGGACAATCCCTACAGTACTTC.

J is TRBJ2-2 and V is TRBV30; D possibly corresponds to TRBD2 (7 bases). V dropped 2 bases and J dropped 4 bases, with 11 bases sitting between them. The germline V gene has CDR1 GTSNPN and CDR2 SVGIG (reference sequence). The CDR3 length is 14 residues. CDR3 protein: CAWSRGGGTGELFF. CDR3 nucleotides: TGTGCCTGGAGTCGAGGGGGGGGCACCGGGGAGCTGTTTTTT.

This rearrangement joins TRBV27 to TRBJ2-7; D might be TRBD1 (5 bases). CDR3 length: 15 residues. Per germline, CDR1 MNHEY and CDR2 SMNVEV (reference sequence). V gave up 2 bases and J gave up 2 bases, with 13 bases separating them. The DNA for the CDR3 is TGTGCCAGCAGTTTACGGAGACAGAGCACCTACGAGCAGTACTTC. Translation gives CASSLRRQSTYEQYF.

This chain joins TRBV4-1 and TRBJ1-2; D is possibly TRBD1 (5 bases). Trimming removed 5 bases from V and 8 bases from J, with 15 bases in between. Germline-derived CDR1 and CDR2 are MGHRA and YSYEKL. The CDR3 consists of 13 residues. The CDR3 is CASSYHRDSGYTF. The DNA for the CDR3 is TGCGCCAGCAGCTATCACCGGGACTCCGGCTACACCTTC.

This clone was recorded once. The rearrangement uses TRBV9 and TRBJ2-2, with TRBD2 matching over 13 bases. V lost 3 bases, J lost 4 bases, and 9 bases stayed unmatched. The CDR3 is made up of 18 amino acids. Germline V gene sequence: CDR1 SGDLS, CDR2 YYNGEE. CDR3 protein: CASSARVLAGGPTGELFF. CDR3 bases: TGTGCCAGCAGCGCCCGCGTACTAGCGGGGGGGCCCACCGGGGAGCTGTTTTTT.

The chain couples TRBV4-1 to TRBJ2-4, with D possibly matching TRBD2 (5 bases). Between the trimmed V and J ends, which lost 2 bases and 1 base, there was a span of 12 bases. This CDR3 contains 16 residues. The germline gives CDR1 MGHRA, CDR2 YSYEKL. The CDR3 loop reads CASSQPYGNAKNIQYF. The CDR3 region has the DNA TGCGCCAGCAGCCAACCCTACGGGAACGCCAAAAACATTCAGTACTTC.

V and J are TRBV9 and TRBJ1-4, with a tentative D call TRBD1 (5 bases). Per the germline V gene, CDR1 is SGDLS and CDR2 is YYNGEE. The V end was cut by 4 bases, the J end by 0 bases, with 7 bases between. The CDR3 has 14 residues. CDR3 nucleotide sequence: TGTGCCAGCAGCCCGGGGGCAACTAATGAAAAACTGTTTTTT. Translated: CASSPGATNEKLFF.

V gene TRBV6-6 combines with J gene TRBJ2-7, with 12 positions matching TRBD1. The CDR3 runs to 15 residues. Germline V gene lookup returns CDR1 MNHNY and CDR2 SVGAGI (reference sequence). The V and J ends lost 8 bases and 3 bases, in that order; junction bases with no gene match: 8. DNA of the CDR3: TGTGCCAGCCTTTCCGGGACAGGGGGCAACTACGAGCAGTACTTC. It encodes CASLSGTGGNYEQYF.

The V and J genes are TRBV19 and TRBJ1-1, with D possibly matching TRBD1 (6 bases). The CDR3 consists of 16 residues. V lost 5 bases to trimming and J lost 4 bases, with 20 bases between them. Germline-derived CDR1 and CDR2 are LNHDA and SQIVND (reference sequence). CDR3: CASSPPPGGGPTEAFF. The CDR3 region has the DNA TGTGCCAGTAGTCCCCCCCCCGGCGGGGGGCCCACTGAAGCTTTCTTT.

This sequence joins TRBV25-1 and TRBJ1-1; D ambiguous. The CDR3 is 14 amino acids. Deletions cut 4 bases from V and 5 bases from J, with 14 bases between. From germline, CDR1 is MGHDK and CDR2 SYGVNS. The CDR3 DNA is TGTGCCAGCAGTGTGAAGGGTTTTGAAACTGAAGCTTTCTTT. This gives the protein CASSVKGFETEAFF.

V and J are TRBV25-1 and TRBJ1-2, with a weak D call TRBD1 (5 bases). CDR3 length: 15 amino acids. Trimming removed 1 base from V and 3 bases from J, with 12 bases in between. Germline-derived CDR1 and CDR2 are MGHDK and SYGVNS. CDR3 DNA: TGTGCCAGCAGTGAATTGGGGGGTGATGACTATGGCTACACCTTC. Translation: CASSELGGDDYGYTF.

The rearrangement uses TRBV5-1 and TRBJ2-1, with D hard to call. The germline V and J ends were trimmed by 0 bases and 10 bases, with 8 bases remaining between them. The germline V gene encodes CDR1 SGHRS and CDR2 YFSETQ. CDR3 length equals 12 residues. The CDR3 protein is CASSLALEEQFF. In DNA, the CDR3 is TGCGCCAGCAGCTTGGCCTTGGAGGAGCAGTTCTTC.

This clone came up a few times. Other DNA sequences in the sample encode the same CDR3. This rearrangement joins TRBV5-1 to TRBJ1-1; D uncertain. V was trimmed by 0 bases and J by 1 base, leaving 7 bases between them. The CDR3 extends over 14 amino acids. Germline assignment: CDR1 SGHRS and CDR2 YFSETQ. CDR3 sequence (DNA): TGCGCCAGCAGCTTGGCTGGTGGGAACACTGAAGCTTTCTTT. This encodes CASSLAGGNTEAFF.